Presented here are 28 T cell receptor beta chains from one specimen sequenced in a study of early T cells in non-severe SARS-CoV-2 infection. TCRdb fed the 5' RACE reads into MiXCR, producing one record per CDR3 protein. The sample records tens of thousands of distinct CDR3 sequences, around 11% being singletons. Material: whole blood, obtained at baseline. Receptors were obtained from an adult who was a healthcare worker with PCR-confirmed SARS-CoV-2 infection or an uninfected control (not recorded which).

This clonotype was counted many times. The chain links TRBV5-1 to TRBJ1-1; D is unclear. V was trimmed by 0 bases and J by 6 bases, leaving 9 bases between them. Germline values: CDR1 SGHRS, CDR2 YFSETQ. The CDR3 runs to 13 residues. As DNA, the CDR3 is TGCGCCAGCAGCTTGGACGGAGTCTCTGAAGCTTTCTTT. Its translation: CASSLDGVSEAFF.

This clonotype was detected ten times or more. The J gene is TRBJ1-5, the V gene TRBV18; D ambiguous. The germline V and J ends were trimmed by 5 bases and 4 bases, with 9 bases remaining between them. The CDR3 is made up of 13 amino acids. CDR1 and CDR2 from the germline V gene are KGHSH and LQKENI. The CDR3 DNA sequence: TGTGCCAGCTCAGGGGAGATAAATCAGCCCCAGCATTTT. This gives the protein CASSGEINQPQHF.

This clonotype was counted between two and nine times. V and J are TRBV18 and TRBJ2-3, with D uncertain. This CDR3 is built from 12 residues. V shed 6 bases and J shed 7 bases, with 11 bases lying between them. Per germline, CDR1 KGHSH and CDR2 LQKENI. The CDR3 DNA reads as TGTGCCAGCTCCGGTGCTGTAAATACGCAGTATTTT. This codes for CASSGAVNTQYF.

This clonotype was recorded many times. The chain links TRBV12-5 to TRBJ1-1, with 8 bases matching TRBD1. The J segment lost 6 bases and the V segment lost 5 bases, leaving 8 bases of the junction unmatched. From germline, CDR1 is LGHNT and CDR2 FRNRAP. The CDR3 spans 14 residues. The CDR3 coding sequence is TGTGCTAGTGGTGTTAACAGGGGGTCCCCTGAAGCTTTCTTT. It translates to CASGVNRGSPEAFF.

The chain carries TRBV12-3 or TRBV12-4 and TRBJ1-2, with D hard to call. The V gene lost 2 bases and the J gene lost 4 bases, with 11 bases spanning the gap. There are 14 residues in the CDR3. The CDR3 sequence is CASSLWRQSYGYTF. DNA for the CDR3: TGTGCCAGCAGTTTATGGCGGCAGAGCTATGGCTACACCTTC.

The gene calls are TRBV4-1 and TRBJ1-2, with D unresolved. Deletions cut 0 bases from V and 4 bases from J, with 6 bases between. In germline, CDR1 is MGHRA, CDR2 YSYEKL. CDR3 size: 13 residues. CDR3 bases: TGCGCCAGCAGCCAAGACCGGGCCTATGGCTACACCTTC. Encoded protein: CASSQDRAYGYTF.

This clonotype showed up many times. CDR3 residues: CASTEEMNTEAFF. CDR3 DNA sequence: TGTGCCAGCACTGAGGAGATGAACACTGAAGCTTTCTTT. This chain joins TRBV12-3 or TRBV12-4 and TRBJ1-1; D is unresolved. The V and J ends lost 7 bases and 0 bases respectively, with 9 bases between them. This CDR3 spans 13 amino acids.

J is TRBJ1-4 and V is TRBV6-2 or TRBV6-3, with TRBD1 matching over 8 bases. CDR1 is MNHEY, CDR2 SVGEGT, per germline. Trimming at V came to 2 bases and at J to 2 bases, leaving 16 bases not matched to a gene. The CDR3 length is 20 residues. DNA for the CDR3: TGTGCCAGCAGTTACCGGCACGACAGGGGAGTAACTTGGACTAATGAAAAACTGTTTTTT. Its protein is CASSYRHDRGVTWTNEKLFF.

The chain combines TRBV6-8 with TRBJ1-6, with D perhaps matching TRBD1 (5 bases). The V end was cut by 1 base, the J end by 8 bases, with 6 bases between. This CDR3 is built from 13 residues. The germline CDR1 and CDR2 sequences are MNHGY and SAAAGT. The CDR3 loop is CASSYWGDSPLHF. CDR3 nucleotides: TGTGCCAGCAGTTACTGGGGGGATTCACCCCTCCACTTT.

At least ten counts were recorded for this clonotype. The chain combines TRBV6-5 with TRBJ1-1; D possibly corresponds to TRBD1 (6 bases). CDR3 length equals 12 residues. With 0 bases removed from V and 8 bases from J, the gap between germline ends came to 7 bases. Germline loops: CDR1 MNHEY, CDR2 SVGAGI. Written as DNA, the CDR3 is TGTGCCAGCAGTTACTCAGGACAGGAAGCTTTCTTT. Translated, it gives CASSYSGQEAFF.

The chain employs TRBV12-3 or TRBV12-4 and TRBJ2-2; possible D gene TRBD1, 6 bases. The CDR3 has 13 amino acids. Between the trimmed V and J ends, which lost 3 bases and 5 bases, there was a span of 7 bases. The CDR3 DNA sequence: TGTGCCAGCAGTTTGCAGGGGACCGGGGAGCTGTTTTTT. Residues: CASSLQGTGELFF.

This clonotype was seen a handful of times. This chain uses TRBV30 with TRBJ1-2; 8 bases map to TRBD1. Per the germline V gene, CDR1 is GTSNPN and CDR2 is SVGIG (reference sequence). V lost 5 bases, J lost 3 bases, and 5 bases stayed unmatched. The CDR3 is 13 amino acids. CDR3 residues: CAWGTGGDYGYTF. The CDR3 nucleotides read TGTGCCTGGGGGACAGGAGGAGACTATGGCTACACCTTC.

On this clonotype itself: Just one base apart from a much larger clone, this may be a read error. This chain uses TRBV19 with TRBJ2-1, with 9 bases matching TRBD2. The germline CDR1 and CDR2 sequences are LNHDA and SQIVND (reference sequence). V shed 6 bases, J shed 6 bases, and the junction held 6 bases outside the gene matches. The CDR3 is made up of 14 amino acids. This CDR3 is CASSRLRGGNEQFF. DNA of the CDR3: TGTGCCAGTAGCCGCTTGCGGGGGGGCAATGAGCAGTTCTTC.

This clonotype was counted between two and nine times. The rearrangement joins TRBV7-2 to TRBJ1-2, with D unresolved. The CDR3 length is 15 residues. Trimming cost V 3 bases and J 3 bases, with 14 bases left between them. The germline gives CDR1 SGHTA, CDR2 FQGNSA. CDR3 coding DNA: TGTGCCAGCAGCTTCTCCCAGACATCCCACTATGGCTACACCTTC. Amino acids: CASSFSQTSHYGYTF.

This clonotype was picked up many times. The CDR3 here is CASILGDSRAGGLCEQYF. In nucleotides, the CDR3 is TGTGCCAGCATCCTCGGTGACTCTAGAGCGGGGGGACTGTGCGAGCAGTACTTC. The chain has TRBV9 and TRBJ2-7, with 9 bases fitting TRBD2. The germline gives CDR1 SGDLS, CDR2 YYNGEE. The CDR3 contains 18 residues. V shed 6 bases and J 6 bases; nucleotides not matched to a gene: 22.

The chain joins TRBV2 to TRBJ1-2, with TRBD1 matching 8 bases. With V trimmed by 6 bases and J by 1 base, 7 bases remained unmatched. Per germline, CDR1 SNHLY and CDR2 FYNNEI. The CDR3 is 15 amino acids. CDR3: CASRDSGQVNYGYTF. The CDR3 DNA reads TGTGCCAGCAGGGACTCGGGACAGGTTAACTATGGCTACACCTTC.

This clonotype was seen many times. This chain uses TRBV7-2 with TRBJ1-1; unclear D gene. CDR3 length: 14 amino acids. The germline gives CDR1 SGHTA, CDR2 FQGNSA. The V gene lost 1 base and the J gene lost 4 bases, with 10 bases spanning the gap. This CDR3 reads CASSLGRVGTEAFF. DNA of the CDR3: TGTGCCAGCAGCTTAGGGCGGGTAGGCACTGAAGCTTTCTTT.

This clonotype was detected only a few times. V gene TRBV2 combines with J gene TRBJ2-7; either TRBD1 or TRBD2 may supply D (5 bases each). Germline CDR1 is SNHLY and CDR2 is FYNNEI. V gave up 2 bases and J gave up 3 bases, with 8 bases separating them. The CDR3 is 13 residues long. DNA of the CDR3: TGTGCCAGCAGTGAATCTGGGGGCTACGAGCAGTACTTC. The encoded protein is CASSESGGYEQYF. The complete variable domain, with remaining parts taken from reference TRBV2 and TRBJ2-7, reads EPEVTQTPSHQVTQMGQEVILRCVPISNHLYFYWYRQILGQKVEFLVSFYNNEISEKSEIFDDQFSVERPDGSNFTLKIRSTKLEDSAMYFCASSESGGYEQYFGPGTRLTVT.

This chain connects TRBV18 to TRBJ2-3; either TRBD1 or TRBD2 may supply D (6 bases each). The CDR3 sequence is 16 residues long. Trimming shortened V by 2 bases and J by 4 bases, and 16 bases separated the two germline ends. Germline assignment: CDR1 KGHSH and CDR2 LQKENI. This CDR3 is CASSPNEWGAADTQYF. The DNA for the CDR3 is TGTGCCAGCTCACCAAATGAGTGGGGGGCGGCAGATACGCAGTATTTT. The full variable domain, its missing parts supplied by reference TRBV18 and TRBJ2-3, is NAGVMQNPRHLVRRRGQEARLRCSPMKGHSHVYWYRQLPEEGLKFMVYLQKENIIDESGMPKERFSAEFPKEGPSILRIQQVVRGDSAAYFCASSPNEWGAADTQYFGPGTRLTVL.

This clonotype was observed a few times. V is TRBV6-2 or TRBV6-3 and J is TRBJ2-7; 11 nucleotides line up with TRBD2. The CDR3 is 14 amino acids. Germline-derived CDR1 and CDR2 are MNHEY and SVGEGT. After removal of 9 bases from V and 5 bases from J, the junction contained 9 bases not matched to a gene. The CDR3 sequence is CASRETSGANEQYF. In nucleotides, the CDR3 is TGTGCCAGTCGAGAGACTAGCGGGGCCAACGAGCAGTACTTC.

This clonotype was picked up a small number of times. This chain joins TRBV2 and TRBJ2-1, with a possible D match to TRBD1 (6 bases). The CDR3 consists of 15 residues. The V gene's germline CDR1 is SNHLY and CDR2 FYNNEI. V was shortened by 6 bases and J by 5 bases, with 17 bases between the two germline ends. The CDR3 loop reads CASSGQTQGHNEQFF. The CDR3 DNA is TGTGCCAGCAGCGGGCAGACCCAGGGGCACAATGAGCAGTTCTTC.

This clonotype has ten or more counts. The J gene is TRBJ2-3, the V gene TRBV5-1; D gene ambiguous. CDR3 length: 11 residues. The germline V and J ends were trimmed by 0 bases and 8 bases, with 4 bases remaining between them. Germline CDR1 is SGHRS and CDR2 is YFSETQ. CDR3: CASSLDATQYF. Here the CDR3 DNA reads TGCGCCAGCAGCTTGGATGCTACGCAGTATTTT.

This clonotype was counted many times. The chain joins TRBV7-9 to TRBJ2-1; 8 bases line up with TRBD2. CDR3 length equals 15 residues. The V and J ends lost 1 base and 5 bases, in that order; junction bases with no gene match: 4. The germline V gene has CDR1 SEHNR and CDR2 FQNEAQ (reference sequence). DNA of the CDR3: TGTGCCAGCAGCTTAGAGGGACTAGGAAACAATGAGCAGTTCTTC. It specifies CASSLEGLGNNEQFF.

CDR3 DNA: TGCAGTGCTAGAGATCCCGGGGGGTTCAATCAGCCCCAGCATTTT. Translated, it gives CSARDPGGFNQPQHF. The chain recombines TRBV20-1 with TRBJ1-5; TRBD1 is a possible D gene (5 bases). Deletions cut 0 bases from V and 3 bases from J, with 12 bases between. CDR1 and CDR2 from the germline V gene are DFQATT and SNEGSKA (reference sequence). The CDR3 contains 15 residues.

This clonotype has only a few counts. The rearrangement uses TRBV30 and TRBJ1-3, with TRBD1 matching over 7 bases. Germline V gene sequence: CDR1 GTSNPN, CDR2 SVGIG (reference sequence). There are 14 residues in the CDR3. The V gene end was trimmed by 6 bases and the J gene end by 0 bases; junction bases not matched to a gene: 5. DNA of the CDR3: TGTGCCTGTACAGGGGATTTCTCTGGAAACACCATATATTTT. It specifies CACTGDFSGNTIYF.

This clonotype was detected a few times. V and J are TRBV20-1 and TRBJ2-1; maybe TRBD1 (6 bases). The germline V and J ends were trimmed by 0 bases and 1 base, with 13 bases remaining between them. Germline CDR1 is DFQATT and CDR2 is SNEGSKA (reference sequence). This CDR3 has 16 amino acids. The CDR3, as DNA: TGCAGTGCTAGAGATTTGAGACAGGCATCCTACAATGAGCAGTTCTTC. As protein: CSARDLRQASYNEQFF.

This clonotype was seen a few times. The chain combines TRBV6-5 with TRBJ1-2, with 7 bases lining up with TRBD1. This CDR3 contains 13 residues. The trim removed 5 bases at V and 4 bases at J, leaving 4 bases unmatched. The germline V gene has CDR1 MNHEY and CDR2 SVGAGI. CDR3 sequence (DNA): TGTGCCAGCAGTAGGTCAGGGGGCTATGGCTACACCTTC. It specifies CASSRSGGYGYTF.

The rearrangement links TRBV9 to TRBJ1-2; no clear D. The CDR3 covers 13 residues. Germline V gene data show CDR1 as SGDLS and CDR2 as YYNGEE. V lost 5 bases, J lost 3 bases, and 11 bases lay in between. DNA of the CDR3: TGTGCCAGCAGTTCCCCACGGGACTATGGCTACACCTTC. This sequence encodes CASSSPRDYGYTF.